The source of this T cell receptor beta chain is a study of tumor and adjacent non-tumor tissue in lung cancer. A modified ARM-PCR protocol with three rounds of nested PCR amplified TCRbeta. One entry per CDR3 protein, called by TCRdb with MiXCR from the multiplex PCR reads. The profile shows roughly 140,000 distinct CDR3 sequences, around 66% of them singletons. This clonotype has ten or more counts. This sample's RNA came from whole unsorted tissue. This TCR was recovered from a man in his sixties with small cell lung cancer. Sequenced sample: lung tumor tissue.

The CDR3 nucleotides are TGTGCCAGCAGCTTAGAAGGGCCCGACTATTCACCCCTCCACTTT. Translation: CASSLEGPDYSPLHF. The chain couples TRBV11-2 to TRBJ1-6; D is unresolved. The CDR3 contains 15 residues. Deletions cut 0 bases from V and 8 bases from J, with 11 bases between. The germline V gene encodes CDR1 SGHAT and CDR2 FQNNGV.